Below are 32 T cell receptor beta chains sequenced from a single sample in a study of T cell changes during pregnancy in multiple sclerosis. TCRdb's copy holds only in-frame clones and misses some; the assay was immunoSEQ multiplex PCR. This table has 50,000 or so clones, about nine tenths appearing once. The sample here was CD4+ T cells from peripheral blood mononuclear cells, taken in the second trimester of pregnancy. These receptors all stem from a female donor with multiple sclerosis, enrolled in a pregnancy study.

The chain combines TRBV6-5 with TRBJ2-3; weak D call: TRBD1 (5 bases). Trimming stripped 5 bases from V and 2 bases from J, with 11 bases between. CDR3 length equals 14 residues. Germline V gene sequence: CDR1 MNHEY, CDR2 SVGAGI. The CDR3 sequence: CASSTLTATDTQYF. As DNA, the CDR3 is TGTGCCAGCAGTACTCTGACAGCCACAGATACGCAGTATTTT.

The V call is TRBV15, the J call TRBJ2-5, with D hard to call. CDR1 LNHNV and CDR2 YYDKDF come from the germline V gene (reference sequence). The CDR3 sequence is 15 residues long. V was shortened by 0 bases and J by 4 bases, with 12 bases between the two germline ends. Here the CDR3 DNA reads TGTGCCACCAGCAGAGAAACCCTAGTTGCAGAGACCCAGTACTTC. This sequence encodes CATSRETLVAETQYF.

V and J are TRBV5-4 and TRBJ2-1; tentatively, D is TRBD2 (5 bases). The germline gives CDR1 SGHNT, CDR2 YYREEE (reference sequence). This CDR3 has 16 amino acids. Trimming took off 2 bases at V and 7 bases at J, with 19 bases between the two ends. CDR3 sequence: CASSFLESYTRNEQFF. DNA of the CDR3: TGTGCCAGCAGCTTTCTTGAATCATACACTAGAAATGAGCAGTTCTTC.

This chain links TRBV5-4 with TRBJ1-1; TRBD1 aligns across 7 bases. The CDR3 length is 14 residues. Germline CDR1 reads SGHNT; CDR2 reads YYREEE (reference sequence). V gave up 4 bases and J gave up 1 base; unmatched junction bases: 4. The CDR3 loop is CASSGRQGNTEAFF. In nucleotides, the CDR3 is TGTGCCAGCAGCGGCCGACAGGGGAACACTGAAGCTTTCTTT.

V is TRBV2 and J is TRBJ1-6; TRBD1 aligns across 10 bases. The CDR3 is made up of 14 amino acids. V trimming: 3 bases; J trimming: 7 bases; junction bases outside the gene matches: 0. Looked up from germline, CDR1 is SNHLY and CDR2 is FYNNEI. The CDR3 DNA sequence: TGTGCCAGCAGTGAGGGACAGGGGAATTCACCCCTCCACTTT. Translation: CASSEGQGNSPLHF. The whole variable domain, remainder taken from reference TRBV2 and TRBJ1-6, is EPEVTQTPSHQVTQMGQEVILRCVPISNHLYFYWYRQILGQKVEFLVSFYNNEISEKSEIFDDQFSVERPDGSNFTLKIRSTKLEDSAMYFCASSEGQGNSPLHFGNGTRLTVT.

The rearrangement joins TRBV4-2 to TRBJ2-7, with D possibly TRBD1 on 6 matching bases. From germline, CDR1 is LGHNA and CDR2 YNFKEQ. This CDR3 comprises 14 residues. V was clipped by 0 bases and J by 6 bases, with 12 bases between them. DNA of the CDR3: TGTGCCAGCAGCCAAGAGAACAGGGACCCCGAGCAGTACTTC. It specifies CASSQENRDPEQYF.

This clone was counted a single time. The chain uses TRBV7-3 and TRBJ2-2, with 8 bases that match TRBD1. Trimming cost V 4 bases and J 3 bases; bases outside gene matches: 7. The CDR3 contains 16 residues. Per the germline V gene, CDR1 is SGHTA and CDR2 is FQGTGA. The CDR3: CASSSSGGWDTGELFF. CDR3 nucleotides: TGTGCCAGCAGCTCATCAGGGGGCTGGGACACCGGGGAGCTGTTTTTT.

The chain carries TRBV18 and TRBJ2-2, with D possibly matching TRBD2 (6 bases). Germline values: CDR1 KGHSH, CDR2 LQKENI. Between the trimmed V and J ends, which lost 2 bases and 0 bases, there was a span of 13 bases. The CDR3 runs 17 residues. In DNA, the CDR3 is TGTGCCAGCTCACCAATCGGCGGGACGGCGAACACCGGGGAGCTGTTTTTT. This translates into CASSPIGGTANTGELFF.

This clone was recorded once. The V and J genes are TRBV5-1 and TRBJ1-1; the match to TRBD1 covers 8 bases. Germline lookup yields CDR1 SGHRS and CDR2 YFSETQ. Trimming took 1 base from V and 1 from J; bases not matched to a gene: 6. The CDR3 length is 16 residues. For the CDR3, the DNA is TGCGCCAGCAGCTTGCGGCAGGGGGCGCGGAACACTGAAGCTTTCTTT. It codes for CASSLRQGARNTEAFF.

This clone was counted a single time. CDR3 residues: CASSLVAGTALNGYTF. CDR3 coding DNA: TGCGCCAGCAGCTTGGTTGCCGGGACAGCCCTTAATGGCTACACCTTC. The chain employs TRBV5-1 and TRBJ1-2; 7 bases align to TRBD1. The V gene's germline CDR1 is SGHRS and CDR2 YFSETQ. Trimming took 0 bases from V and 6 from J; bases not matched to a gene: 11. The CDR3 consists of 16 residues. Looking up the rest from reference TRBV5-1 and TRBJ1-2 gives the full variable domain: KAGVTQTPRYLIKTRGQQVTLSCSPISGHRSVSWYQQTPGQGLQFLFEYFSETQRNKGNFPGRFSGRQFSNSRSEMNVSTLELGDSALYLCASSLVAGTALNGYTFGSGTRLTVV.

The V and J genes are TRBV6-4 and TRBJ1-6; 8 positions match TRBD1. This CDR3 has 13 amino acids. V was pared by 6 bases and J by 7 bases, with 2 bases of the junction left unmatched. CDR1 and CDR2 from the germline V gene are MRHNA and SNTAGT. The CDR3 loop reads CASRDRENSPLHF. CDR3 sequence (DNA): TGTGCCAGCAGGGACAGGGAGAATTCACCCCTCCACTTT.

The genes are TRBV15 and TRBJ1-2; D unresolved. V dropped 0 bases and J dropped 6 bases, with 5 bases sitting between them. The CDR3 totals 12 residues. CDR1 and CDR2 from the germline V gene are LNHNV and YYDKDF (reference sequence). CDR3: CATSRDTDGYTF. The DNA of the CDR3 is TGTGCCACCAGCAGAGATACAGATGGCTACACCTTC.

This chain uses TRBV7-2 with TRBJ1-3, with D possibly being TRBD1 (5 bases). Germline V lookup: CDR1 SGHTA, CDR2 FQGNSA. V shed 1 base and J shed 1 base, with 8 bases lying between them. The CDR3 length is 15 residues. CDR3 in DNA: TGTGCCAGCAGCTTAGACAGGATTTCTGGAAACACCATATATTTT. It codes for CASSLDRISGNTIYF.

The chain carries TRBV2 and TRBJ1-2; unclear D gene. Germline CDR1 reads SNHLY; CDR2 reads FYNNEI. With 10 bases removed from V and 2 bases from J, the gap between germline ends came to 14 bases. This CDR3 region has 13 residues. In nucleotides, the CDR3 is TGTGCCACCAGATTGGAGGAAAACTATGGCTACACCTTC. This encodes CATRLEENYGYTF.

The rearrangement links TRBV5-1 to TRBJ2-2; no clear D gene. CDR3 length equals 13 residues. V was shortened by 1 base and J by 5 bases, with 6 bases between the two germline ends. The germline V gene has CDR1 SGHRS and CDR2 YFSETQ. The CDR3 is CASSLPRTGELFF. The CDR3 DNA follows: TGCGCCAGCAGCTTGCCGAGGACCGGGGAGCTGTTTTTT.

This clone was seen just once. The V call is TRBV6-5, the J call TRBJ2-2, with 8 positions matching TRBD1. Germline loops: CDR1 MNHEY, CDR2 SVGAGI. Trimming took 0 bases from V and 5 from J; bases not matched to a gene: 5. This CDR3 has 16 amino acids. CDR3 in amino acids: CASSYSAGQVTGELFF. The DNA for the CDR3 is TGTGCCAGCAGTTACTCGGCGGGACAGGTGACCGGGGAGCTGTTTTTT.

This chain links TRBV28 with TRBJ2-7; the D is unclear. Per the germline V gene, CDR1 is MDHEN and CDR2 is SYDVKM. This CDR3 contains 11 residues. V lost 4 bases, J lost 6 bases, and 7 bases lay in between. CDR3 sequence: CASSSPSEQYF. The CDR3 region has the DNA TGTGCCAGCAGTTCCCCCTCCGAGCAGTACTTC.

The rearrangement joins TRBV4-2 to TRBJ2-7; 11 bases are a match to TRBD2. The CDR3 runs 19 residues. Germline values: CDR1 LGHNA, CDR2 YNFKEQ. Germline trimming cut 4 bases from V and 4 bases from J; bases unmatched to any gene: 18. The CDR3: CASSPTSGDLFTTLYEQYF. Written as DNA, the CDR3 is TGTGCCAGCAGCCCGACTAGCGGGGATCTATTCACGACCCTATACGAGCAGTACTTC.

This CDR3 is CASSGGPETQYF. Here the CDR3 DNA reads TGTGCCAGCTCAGGGGGCCCAGAGACCCAGTACTTC. This rearrangement joins TRBV2 to TRBJ2-5; 8 positions agree with TRBD1. CDR1 and CDR2 (germline): SNHLY, FYNNEI. Trimming took 8 bases from V and 4 from J; bases not matched to a gene: 3. The CDR3 contains 12 residues.

J is TRBJ1-2 and V is TRBV6-5; D gene ambiguous. Germline CDR1 and CDR2: MNHEY and SVGAGI. V gave up 9 bases and J gave up 0 bases, with 14 bases separating them. This CDR3 has 14 amino acids. The CDR3 reads CASATADSNYGYTF. CDR3 sequence (DNA): TGTGCCAGTGCCACGGCTGACTCTAACTATGGCTACACCTTC.

The rearrangement joins TRBV29-1 to TRBJ2-7; 12 nucleotides match TRBD2. V shed 2 bases and J 2 bases; nucleotides not matched to a gene: 7. Germline lookup yields CDR1 SQVTM and CDR2 ANQGSEA. The CDR3 extends over 16 amino acids. The CDR3 sequence is CSVEKLAGGSAYEQYF. The CDR3 DNA is TGCAGCGTTGAAAAACTAGCGGGGGGCTCAGCCTACGAGCAGTACTTC.

The CDR3, as DNA: TGTGCCAGCAGCGTAGGTTTCGAGGCCTACGAGCAGTACTTC. Encoded protein: CASSVGFEAYEQYF. The chain couples TRBV9 to TRBJ2-7; the D is unclear. This CDR3 has 14 amino acids. V was cut by 0 bases and J by 2 bases, with 9 bases left in between. Germline V CDR1 and CDR2: SGDLS, YYNGEE.

CDR3 sequence: CASSQGQLYGYTF. For the CDR3, the DNA is TGTGCCAGCAGCCAGGGACAGCTCTATGGCTACACCTTC. The chain links TRBV7-9 to TRBJ1-2; 7 bases map to TRBD1. CDR1 is SEHNR and CDR2 is FQNEAQ in the germline V gene (reference sequence). The CDR3 has 13 amino acids. V lost 5 bases and J lost 4; bases outside the gene matches: 4.

The rearrangement links TRBV9 to TRBJ2-3, with 11 bases aligning to TRBD2. The CDR3 length is 12 residues. Germline V gene data show CDR1 as SGDLS and CDR2 as YYNGEE. Germline trimming cut 3 bases from V and 11 bases from J; bases unmatched to any gene: 2. CDR3 nucleotide sequence: TGTGCCAGCAGCGACCTAGCGGGGGGGCAGTATTTT. The encoded protein is CASSDLAGGQYF.

The chain carries TRBV6-1 and TRBJ2-1; maybe TRBD1 (6 bases). The germline gives CDR1 MNHNS, CDR2 SASEGT. V lost 10 bases to trimming and J lost 10 bases, with 20 bases between them. This CDR3 is 13 amino acids long. Here the CDR3 DNA reads TGTGCCATCCTGAGGAAGGGGGATCGAGAGCAGTTCTTC. This gives the protein CAILRKGDREQFF.

This clone was seen only a few times. The gene calls are TRBV5-6 and TRBJ1-1; 7 bases agree with TRBD1. The CDR3 is 16 amino acids. J was trimmed by 10 bases and V by 0 bases; bases with no gene match: 15. Germline loops: CDR1 SGHDT, CDR2 YYEEEE. The CDR3 reads CASSLAHRRGYSGAFF. The CDR3 bases are TGTGCCAGCAGCTTGGCCCACCGCAGGGGGTATAGCGGAGCTTTCTTT.

V and J are TRBV2 and TRBJ1-1; 9 nucleotides match TRBD1. Germline CDR1 is SNHLY and CDR2 is FYNNEI. Losses at the gene ends were 7 bases for V and 3 bases for J; bases not matched to a gene: 6. The CDR3 totals 14 residues. The CDR3, as DNA: TGTGCCAGCACTTCGGGACAGGGATACACTGAAGCTTTCTTT. Translated, it gives CASTSGQGYTEAFF.

The CDR3 loop reads CASSINGLETQYF. The CDR3 nucleotides read TGTGCCAGTAGTATTAACGGGTTGGAGACCCAGTACTTC. The chain links TRBV19 to TRBJ2-5; D remains ambiguous. The V and J ends lost 3 bases and 5 bases respectively, with 10 bases between them. The germline CDR1 and CDR2 sequences are LNHDA and SQIVND (reference sequence). The length of the CDR3 is 13 residues.

This clone was counted a single time. This chain links TRBV6-5 with TRBJ1-4; 10 bases match TRBD1. The CDR3 is 14 residues long. V shed 6 bases, J shed 5 bases, and the junction held 3 bases outside the gene matches. Per germline, CDR1 MNHEY and CDR2 SVGAGI. The DNA of the CDR3 is TGTGCCAGCAGACCGGGACAGGGGAATGAAAAACTGTTTTTT. Its translation: CASRPGQGNEKLFF.

This clone came up once. This sequence joins TRBV27 and TRBJ1-2; TRBD1 aligns across 7 bases. Germline CDR1 is MNHEY and CDR2 is SMNVEV (reference sequence). Trimming at V came to 3 bases and at J to 8 bases, leaving 15 bases not matched to a gene. The CDR3 extends over 16 amino acids. The CDR3 loop reads CASSFGRGGNHEGYTF. In DNA form, the CDR3 reads TGTGCCAGCAGTTTCGGGCGAGGGGGCAATCATGAAGGCTACACCTTC.

This chain links TRBV7-8 with TRBJ2-2, with D possibly being TRBD1 (6 bases). Trimming took off 9 bases at V and 5 bases at J, with 16 bases between the two ends. The length of the CDR3 is 14 residues. The germline CDR1 and CDR2 sequences are SGHVS and FQNEAQ. CDR3: CASGNRVGTGELFF. DNA for the CDR3: TGTGCCAGTGGGAACAGGGTGGGGACCGGGGAGCTGTTTTTT.

This chain uses TRBV15 with TRBJ2-7, with 8 bases fitting TRBD1. The V gene's germline CDR1 is LNHNV and CDR2 YYDKDF (reference sequence). After removal of 2 bases from V and 3 bases from J, the junction contained 12 bases not matched to a gene. The CDR3 length is 17 residues. The CDR3 region is CATSRKTGAGGNYEQYF. Here the CDR3 DNA reads TGTGCCACCAGCAGAAAGACAGGGGCCGGGGGAAACTACGAGCAGTACTTC.